This T cell receptor beta chain derives from a study of siplizumab effects on memory and regulatory T cells. Study results and limitations: Proof of suppressive function in proliferating Tregs from siplizumab cultures was not established. Just a small share of alloreactive clones was traced back to unstimulated subsets. Memory cells seemed less diverse than naive T cells, which seemed major alloresponse contributors.

As to this clone: The target antigen is unknown.

The assay was immunoSEQ multiplex PCR, and TCRdb's table has in-frame clones only and misses some. The table lists around 100,000 clones, 80% to 95% of them singletons. This CDR3 has 17 amino acids. The germline V gene encodes CDR1 SGHRS and CDR2 YFSETQ. Trimming removed 2 bases from V and 0 bases from J; junction bases left unmatched: 3. The rearrangement joins TRBV5-1 to TRBJ2-1; 12 bases are a match to TRBD2. Sequences were obtained from CD4+ T cells sorted from blood. The receptor was derived from a human donor in good health. CDR3 DNA: TGCGCCAGCAGCTTCCTAGCGGGAGGGAGCTCCTACAATGAGCAGTTCTTC. Its translation is CASSFLAGGSSYNEQFF.